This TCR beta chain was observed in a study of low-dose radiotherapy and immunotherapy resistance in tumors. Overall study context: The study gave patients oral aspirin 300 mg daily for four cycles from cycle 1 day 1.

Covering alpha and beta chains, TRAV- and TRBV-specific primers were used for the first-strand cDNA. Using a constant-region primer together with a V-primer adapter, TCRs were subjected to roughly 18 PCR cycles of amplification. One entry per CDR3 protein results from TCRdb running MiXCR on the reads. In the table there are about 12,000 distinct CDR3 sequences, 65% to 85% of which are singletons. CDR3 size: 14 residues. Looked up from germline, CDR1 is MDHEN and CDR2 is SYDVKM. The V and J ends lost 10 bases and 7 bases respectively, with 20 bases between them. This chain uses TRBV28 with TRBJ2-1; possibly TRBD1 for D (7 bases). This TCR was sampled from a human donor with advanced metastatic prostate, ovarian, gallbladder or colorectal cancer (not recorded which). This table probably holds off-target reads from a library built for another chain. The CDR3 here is CATAGQRLGNEQFF. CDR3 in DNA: TGTGCCACCGCGGGACAGCGGTTAGGAAATGAGCAGTTCTTC.